This T cell receptor beta chain was captured by sequencing in a study of blood T cell repertoires in COVID-19 (dated by TCRdb to 2018 to 2020). Background for the entire study: Collaborator samples came from the United States, Italy and Spain and covered acute and convalescent phases of COVID-19. The material from the prospective study consisted of cDNA or gDNA derived from T cells, B-cell-depleted T cells, or PBMCs. Deeply sampled blood TCRbeta repertoires from subjects exposed to, actively infected with, or recovered from COVID-19 were included in the dataset. The repertoires were released in a freely available public database meant as a resource for research on the immune response to SARS-CoV-2. Samples were obtained from the ongoing ImmuneRACE study (first 160 participants) and from some 1,300 subjects provided by 6 global collaborators. A de-identified subject ID, COVID-19 status, age in years and sex were almost always included in the sample metadata. HLA class I and class II types, where available, came from metadata supplied by the sample provider rather than from assay-based typing. Results and caveats for the whole study, not just this receptor: The amount of clinical and demographic metadata varied by source and participant and was provided uncurated.

The germline V gene (reference sequence) supplies CDR1 LGHDT and CDR2 YNNKEL. Relative to germline, V is 0 bases shorter and J is 8 bases shorter, with 22 bases between their ends. The CDR3 has 17 amino acids, counting the end cysteine and phenylalanine. The DNA shown is the 51-base CDR3, in frame from base 1. About this clone: Its recognized antigen is unknown. Base qualities are not provided; no much larger clone lies one nucleotide away.

TCRbeta CDR3 regions were amplified from genomic DNA using the immunoSEQ Assay, a bias-controlled multiplex PCR. Regarding the original processing steps: The number of nucleated cells in each sample was estimated by amplification of reference gene primers within the assay. To quantify the absolute abundance of each unique TCRbeta CDR3 rearrangement, sequence reads were collapsed and filtered. For each sample, productive Simpson clonality was calculated by taking the square root of Simpson's diversity index across productive rearrangements. This immuneACCESS table, as held by TCRdb, lists in-frame sequences with V and J called but not all clones. Of the missing ones, under half trace to an unresolved V gene in checked studies; the others have no known cause. V, J and clone size are taken as reported in that table, and D and trimming were inferred from the DNA itself. Present in this sample are fewer than 250,000 clones, approximately 84% of which were seen just once. The ten largest clones take up 4.4% of the sample.

Whole blood was collected in K2EDTA tubes by collaborating institutions according to the institutions' own protocols. For TCRbeta analysis, collaborator samples were shipped as frozen whole blood, as isolated PBMCs, or as DNA extracted from either sample type. The chain couples TRBV3-1 (or the pseudogene TRBV3-2) to TRBJ1-1; TRBD1 is a possible D gene, resting on 5 matching bases. The receptor's source is a man in his fifties with acute or convalescent COVID-19. The sample taken for sequencing was peripheral blood. The CDR3 loop reads CASSQDPGTLVGGEAFF. The nucleotide sequence is TGTGCCAGCAGCCAAGATCCCGGAACCTTAGTGGGGGGAGAAGCTTTCTTT.